This record looks at one T cell receptor (beta chain) sequence and its context. The antigen is not known. The data derive from a study of post-analysis software for immune sequencing data. General study results and limits: Multiple sclerosis patients had significantly lower normalized Chao1 diversity than controls. Same-batch preparations were strongly co-clustered by F measure. Controls had lower frequencies than patients of four or five TRBV segments, which included TRBV5-6, TRBV5-1 and TRBV20-1.

TCR beta cDNA libraries had unique molecular identifiers. A single record per CDR3 protein comes from TCRdb applying MiXCR to the PCR reads. Of 750,000 to 950,000 distinct CDR3 sequences listed, 53% are singletons. Germline V lookup: CDR1 SNHLY, CDR2 FYNNEI. The CDR3 totals 16 residues. The chain links TRBV2 to TRBJ2-4, with 13 bases fitting TRBD2. TRBJ2-7 explains the end of the DNA better; the J call may be wrong. This TCR was recovered from a girl aged 10-17 years with multiple sclerosis. Sequenced: blood. Here the CDR3 reads CASSEVGTSGIYEQYF. CDR3 coding DNA: TGTGCCAGCAGTGAAGTCGGGACTAGCGGGATCTACGAGCAGTACTTC.